This T cell receptor beta chain came from a study of T cell repertoires in cytomegalovirus infection (dated by TCRdb to between 2018 and 2021). About the study as a whole: Donor HLA type was relevant to the analysis, as public TCR beta signatures indicated carriage of CMV infection together with the matching HLA type.

The sequencer was an Illumina HiSeq 1500. The public reads were reprocessed in TCRdb via fastp at Q25 and MiXCR, keeping in-frame beta chains. Entries that share a CDR3 protein sequence are merged under the most common genes and DNA. In this sample the table shows approximately 290,000 distinct CDR3 sequences, about 25% of which occur a single time. The ten largest clones represent 14% of the sample. Trimmed from V: 5 bases; trimmed from J: 4 bases; junction bases lacking a gene match: 15. From the germline V gene (reference sequence), CDR1 is SGHKS and CDR2 is YYEKEE. The cysteine opens and the phenylalanine closes a CDR3 of 16 amino acids. Of the read, only the CDR3 DNA is kept; its 48 bases are in frame from base 1. The full study reports these points: In both this cohort and an independent approximately 400-donor cohort, the cumulative frequency of public TCR beta family members distinguished carriers of CMV infection plus the relevant HLA type. The ex vivo response was dominated by HLA-C-restricted CMV-specific TCR beta clonotypes, which also provided the single most frequent clonotype in two of eight donors.

This clonotype turned up a few times. Its antigen is currently not known. Per-base quality was not reported, and no clone a single base away is much larger than it. Sequenced sample: PBMCs. The chain is made from TRBV5-5 and TRBJ2-7, with 7 junctional bases fitting TRBD2. The TCR sequence derives from a human donor in good health (CMV status not recorded). Some clones in this sample may be carry-over from other donors' samples. The CDR3 amino acid sequence is: CASRFQDGRPTYEQYF. The DNA sequence is given as TGTGCCAGCAGGTTCCAGGACGGGAGGCCGACTTACGAGCAGTACTTC.